The rows below give T cell receptor beta chains drawn from one sample of a study of blood T cell repertoires in COVID-19. TCRdb's table, derived via immunoSEQ multiplex PCR, lists solely in-frame clones and lacks some. This sample carries some 45,000 clones, around 92% of them seen once, and the ten largest clones take more than 10%. The material sequenced was peripheral blood. The source of these receptors is a human donor in a cohort sampled during active COVID-19. CDR3s include the opening cysteine and the closing phenylalanine or tryptophan. The order of the fields is V gene, J gene, clone size, D gene, CDR3 length, CDR3 DNA, CDR3 protein. D genes are given only for firm matches. Expanded clones are given a class, and other clones once, few, many or no size at all.

TRBV29-1	TRBJ2-7	-	-	14	TGCAGCGTTGGGGGCAGGGCGAGCTCCTACGAGCAGTACTTC	CSVGGRASSYEQYF
TRBV5-6	TRBJ1-1	-	TRBD1	16	TGTGCCAGCAGCTTGGGGCAGGGGGTAATCAACACTGAAGCTTTCTTT	CASSLGQGVINTEAFF
TRBV7-8	TRBJ1-5	-	TRBD1	15	TGTGCCAGCAGCAGACAGGGGCTCAGCAATCAGCCCCAGCATTTT	CASSRQGLSNQPQHF
TRBV28	TRBJ2-7	-	-	16	TGTGCCAGCAGCCGCCCATTCAGTTCACCCTCCTACGAGCAGTACTTC	CASSRPFSSPSYEQYF
TRBV28	TRBJ2-3	-	TRBD2	16	TGTGCCAGCAGTTTGGCGACTAGCGCCGCACTAGATACGCAGTATTTT	CASSLATSAALDTQYF
TRBV19	TRBJ1-1	-	TRBD1	13	TGTGCCAGTAGTGTCGGGACAGGGGGAGAAGCTTTCTTT	CASSVGTGGEAFF
TRBV5-4	TRBJ2-2	-	TRBD2	15	TGTGCCAGCAGCTTGGGCGGGAGTATCACCGGGGAGCTGTTTTTT	CASSLGGSITGELFF
TRBV4-3	TRBJ2-7	once	TRBD2	15	TGCGCCAGCAGCCAAGAGGGAGGGCAGTCCTACGAGCAGTACTTC	CASSQEGGQSYEQYF
TRBV20-1	TRBJ2-7	-	-	13	TGCAGTGCTAGTAAAGGGGGCTCCTACGAGCAGTACTTC	CSASKGGSYEQYF
TRBV30	TRBJ2-1	-	TRBD2	14	TGTGCCTGGAAGAAGACTAGCGGGGGGCCTGAGCAGTTCTTC	CAWKKTSGGPEQFF
TRBV7-8	TRBJ2-2	-	TRBD2	17	TGTGCCAGCAGCTTGCGGGGGGGCCAAGATCACACCGGGGAGCTGTTTTTT	CASSLRGGQDHTGELFF
TRBV24-1	TRBJ2-3	-	-	14	TGTGCCACCAGTGAAAGACAGACCACAGATACGCAGTATTTT	CATSERQTTDTQYF
TRBV6-4	TRBJ2-1	-	TRBD1	14	TGTGCCAGCAGCCGGGACAGGGGGTTCGATGAGCAGTTCTTC	CASSRDRGFDEQFF